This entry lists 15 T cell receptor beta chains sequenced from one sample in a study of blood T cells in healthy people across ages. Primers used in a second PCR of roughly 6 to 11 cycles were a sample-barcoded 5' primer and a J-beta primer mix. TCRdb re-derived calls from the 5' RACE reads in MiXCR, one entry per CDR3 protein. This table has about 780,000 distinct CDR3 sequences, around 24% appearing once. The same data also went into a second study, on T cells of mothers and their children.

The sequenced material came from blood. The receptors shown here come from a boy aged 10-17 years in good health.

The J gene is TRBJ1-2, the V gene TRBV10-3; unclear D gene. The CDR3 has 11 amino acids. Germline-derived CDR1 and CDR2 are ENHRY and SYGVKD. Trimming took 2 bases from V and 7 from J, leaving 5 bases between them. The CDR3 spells CAISEGSGYTF. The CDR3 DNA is TGTGCCATCAGTGAGGGTAGTGGCTACACCTTC.

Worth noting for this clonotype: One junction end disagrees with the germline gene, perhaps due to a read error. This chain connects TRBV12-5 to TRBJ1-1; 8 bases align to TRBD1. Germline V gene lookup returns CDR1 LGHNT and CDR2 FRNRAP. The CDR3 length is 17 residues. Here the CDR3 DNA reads TGTGCTAGTGGTTTTTTGGTCGACAGGGGTAAGAACACTGAAGCTTCCTTT. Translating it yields CASGFLVDRGKNTEASF.

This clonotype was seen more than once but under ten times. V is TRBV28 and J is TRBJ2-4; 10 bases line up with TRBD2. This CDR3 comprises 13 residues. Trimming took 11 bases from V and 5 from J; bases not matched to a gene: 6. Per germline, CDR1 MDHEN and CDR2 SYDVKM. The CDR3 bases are TGTGCCGTAGCGGGGGGCCCCCAAAACATTCAGTACTTC. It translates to CAVAGGPQNIQYF.

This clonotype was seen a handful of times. CDR3: CASSQGDHRNQNIQYF. CDR3 bases: TGTGCCAGCAGCCAAGGGGATCACAGAAACCAAAACATTCAGTACTTC. The chain uses TRBV7-2 and TRBJ2-4, with a possible D match to TRBD1 (5 bases). Germline V lookup: CDR1 SGHTA, CDR2 FQGNSA. Trimming pared 5 bases from V and 5 bases from J, leaving 19 bases between. This CDR3 contains 16 residues.

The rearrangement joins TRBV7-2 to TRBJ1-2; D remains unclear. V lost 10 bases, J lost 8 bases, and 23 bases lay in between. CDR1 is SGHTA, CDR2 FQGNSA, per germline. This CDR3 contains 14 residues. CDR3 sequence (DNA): TGTGCCACTTCCCCGATGGGTGTGTATGAAGGCTACACCTTC. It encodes CATSPMGVYEGYTF.

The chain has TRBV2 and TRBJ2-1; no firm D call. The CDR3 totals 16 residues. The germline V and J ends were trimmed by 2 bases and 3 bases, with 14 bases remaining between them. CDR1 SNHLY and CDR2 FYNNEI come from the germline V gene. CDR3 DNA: TGTGCCAGCAGTGAACTGCAGGCCCAACTCTACAATGAGCAGTTCTTC. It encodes CASSELQAQLYNEQFF.

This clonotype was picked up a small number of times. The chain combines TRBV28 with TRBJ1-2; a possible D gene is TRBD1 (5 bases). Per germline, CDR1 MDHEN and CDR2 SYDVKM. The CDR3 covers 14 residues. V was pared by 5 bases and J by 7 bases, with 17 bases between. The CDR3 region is CASSLSGTMGGYTF. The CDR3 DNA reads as TGTGCCAGCAGTCTCTCGGGGACCATGGGTGGCTACACCTTC.

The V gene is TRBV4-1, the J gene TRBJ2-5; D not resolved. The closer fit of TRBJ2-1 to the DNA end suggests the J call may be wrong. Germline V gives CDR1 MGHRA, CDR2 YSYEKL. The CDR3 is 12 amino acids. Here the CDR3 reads CASKHHQNKQFF. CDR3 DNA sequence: TGCGCCAGCAAGCATCACCAGAATAAGCAGTTCTTC.

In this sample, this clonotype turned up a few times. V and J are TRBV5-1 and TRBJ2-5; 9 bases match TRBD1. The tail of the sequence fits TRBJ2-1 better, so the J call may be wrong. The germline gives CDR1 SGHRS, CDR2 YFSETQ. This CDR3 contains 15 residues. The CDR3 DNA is TGCGCCAGCAGCTCTACAGGGGGCCCCTACAATGAGCAGTTCTTC. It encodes CASSSTGGPYNEQFF.

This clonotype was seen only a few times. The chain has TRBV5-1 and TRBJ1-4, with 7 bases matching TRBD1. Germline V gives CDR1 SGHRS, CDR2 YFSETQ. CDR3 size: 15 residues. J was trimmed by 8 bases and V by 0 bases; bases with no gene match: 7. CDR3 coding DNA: TGCGCCAGCAGCTTGGGAGAGGGGGCTTACGAAAAACTGTTTTTT. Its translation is CASSLGEGAYEKLFF.

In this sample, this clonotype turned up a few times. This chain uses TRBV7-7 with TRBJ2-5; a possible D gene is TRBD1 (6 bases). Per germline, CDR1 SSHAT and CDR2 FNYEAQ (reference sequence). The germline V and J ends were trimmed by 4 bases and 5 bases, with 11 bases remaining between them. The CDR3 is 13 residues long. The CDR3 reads CASSSHREETQYF. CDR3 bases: TGTGCCAGCAGCTCTCACAGGGAGGAGACCCAGTACTTC.

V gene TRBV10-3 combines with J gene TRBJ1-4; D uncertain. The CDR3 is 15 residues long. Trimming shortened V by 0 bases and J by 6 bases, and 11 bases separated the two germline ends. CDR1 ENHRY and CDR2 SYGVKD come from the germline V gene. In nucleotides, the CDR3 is TGTGCCATCAGTGAGTCGTCACTAGGCCATGAAAAACTGTTTTTT. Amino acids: CAISESSLGHEKLFF.

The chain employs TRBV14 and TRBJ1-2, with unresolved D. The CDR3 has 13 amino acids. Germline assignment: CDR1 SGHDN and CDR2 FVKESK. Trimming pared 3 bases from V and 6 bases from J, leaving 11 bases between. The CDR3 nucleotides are TGTGCCAGCAGCCAGGGCACCTGGAATGGCTACACCTTC. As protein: CASSQGTWNGYTF. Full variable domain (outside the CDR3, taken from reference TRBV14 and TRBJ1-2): EAGVTQFPSHSVIEKGQTVTLRCDPISGHDNLYWYRRVMGKEIKFLLHFVKESKQDESGMPNNRFLAERTGGTYSTLKVQPAELEDSGVYFCASSQGTWNGYTFGSGTRLTVV.

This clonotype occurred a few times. CDR3 DNA sequence: TGCGCCAGCAGCTCCTATGGGGGGCGGGTCGCGGAGACCCAGTACTTC. Protein product: CASSSYGGRVAETQYF. The rearrangement joins TRBV5-1 to TRBJ2-5; D may correspond to TRBD1 or TRBD2 (6 bases each). V was shortened by 3 bases and J by 5 bases, with 20 bases between the two germline ends. CDR1 and CDR2 (germline): SGHRS, YFSETQ. The CDR3 extends over 16 amino acids.

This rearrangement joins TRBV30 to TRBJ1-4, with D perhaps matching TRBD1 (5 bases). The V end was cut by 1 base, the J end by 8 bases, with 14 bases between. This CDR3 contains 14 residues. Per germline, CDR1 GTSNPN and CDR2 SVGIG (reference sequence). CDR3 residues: CAWSGDGGAEKLFF. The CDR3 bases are TGTGCCTGGAGTGGGGACGGCGGCGCGGAAAAACTGTTTTTT.